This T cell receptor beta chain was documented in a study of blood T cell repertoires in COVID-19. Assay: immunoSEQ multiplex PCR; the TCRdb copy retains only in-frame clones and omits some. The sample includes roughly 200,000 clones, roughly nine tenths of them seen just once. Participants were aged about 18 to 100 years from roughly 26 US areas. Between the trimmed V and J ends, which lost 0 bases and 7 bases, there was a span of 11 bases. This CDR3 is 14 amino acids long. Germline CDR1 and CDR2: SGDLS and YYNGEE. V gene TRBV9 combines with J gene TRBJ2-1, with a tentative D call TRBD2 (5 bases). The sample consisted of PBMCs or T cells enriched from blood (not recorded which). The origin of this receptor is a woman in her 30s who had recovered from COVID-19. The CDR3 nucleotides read TGTGCCAGCAGCGTAGAGGTCGGGGTTAATGAGCAGTTCTTC. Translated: CASSVEVGVNEQFF.